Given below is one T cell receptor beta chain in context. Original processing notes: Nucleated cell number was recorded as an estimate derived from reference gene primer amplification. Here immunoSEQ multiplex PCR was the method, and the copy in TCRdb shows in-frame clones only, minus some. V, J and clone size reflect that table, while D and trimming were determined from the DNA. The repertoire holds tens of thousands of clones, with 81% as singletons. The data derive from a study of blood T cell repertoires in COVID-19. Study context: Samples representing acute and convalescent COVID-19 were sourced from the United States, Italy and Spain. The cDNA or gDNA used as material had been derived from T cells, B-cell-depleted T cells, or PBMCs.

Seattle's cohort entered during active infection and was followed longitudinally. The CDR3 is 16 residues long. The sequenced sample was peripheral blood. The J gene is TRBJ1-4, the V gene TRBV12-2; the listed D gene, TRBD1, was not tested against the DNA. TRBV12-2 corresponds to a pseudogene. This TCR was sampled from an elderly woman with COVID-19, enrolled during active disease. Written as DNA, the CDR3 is TGTGCAAGTCGCTCCCCCCGGGCAGGGCGGTTGGGAAAACTGTTTTTT. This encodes CASRSPRAGRLGKLFF.